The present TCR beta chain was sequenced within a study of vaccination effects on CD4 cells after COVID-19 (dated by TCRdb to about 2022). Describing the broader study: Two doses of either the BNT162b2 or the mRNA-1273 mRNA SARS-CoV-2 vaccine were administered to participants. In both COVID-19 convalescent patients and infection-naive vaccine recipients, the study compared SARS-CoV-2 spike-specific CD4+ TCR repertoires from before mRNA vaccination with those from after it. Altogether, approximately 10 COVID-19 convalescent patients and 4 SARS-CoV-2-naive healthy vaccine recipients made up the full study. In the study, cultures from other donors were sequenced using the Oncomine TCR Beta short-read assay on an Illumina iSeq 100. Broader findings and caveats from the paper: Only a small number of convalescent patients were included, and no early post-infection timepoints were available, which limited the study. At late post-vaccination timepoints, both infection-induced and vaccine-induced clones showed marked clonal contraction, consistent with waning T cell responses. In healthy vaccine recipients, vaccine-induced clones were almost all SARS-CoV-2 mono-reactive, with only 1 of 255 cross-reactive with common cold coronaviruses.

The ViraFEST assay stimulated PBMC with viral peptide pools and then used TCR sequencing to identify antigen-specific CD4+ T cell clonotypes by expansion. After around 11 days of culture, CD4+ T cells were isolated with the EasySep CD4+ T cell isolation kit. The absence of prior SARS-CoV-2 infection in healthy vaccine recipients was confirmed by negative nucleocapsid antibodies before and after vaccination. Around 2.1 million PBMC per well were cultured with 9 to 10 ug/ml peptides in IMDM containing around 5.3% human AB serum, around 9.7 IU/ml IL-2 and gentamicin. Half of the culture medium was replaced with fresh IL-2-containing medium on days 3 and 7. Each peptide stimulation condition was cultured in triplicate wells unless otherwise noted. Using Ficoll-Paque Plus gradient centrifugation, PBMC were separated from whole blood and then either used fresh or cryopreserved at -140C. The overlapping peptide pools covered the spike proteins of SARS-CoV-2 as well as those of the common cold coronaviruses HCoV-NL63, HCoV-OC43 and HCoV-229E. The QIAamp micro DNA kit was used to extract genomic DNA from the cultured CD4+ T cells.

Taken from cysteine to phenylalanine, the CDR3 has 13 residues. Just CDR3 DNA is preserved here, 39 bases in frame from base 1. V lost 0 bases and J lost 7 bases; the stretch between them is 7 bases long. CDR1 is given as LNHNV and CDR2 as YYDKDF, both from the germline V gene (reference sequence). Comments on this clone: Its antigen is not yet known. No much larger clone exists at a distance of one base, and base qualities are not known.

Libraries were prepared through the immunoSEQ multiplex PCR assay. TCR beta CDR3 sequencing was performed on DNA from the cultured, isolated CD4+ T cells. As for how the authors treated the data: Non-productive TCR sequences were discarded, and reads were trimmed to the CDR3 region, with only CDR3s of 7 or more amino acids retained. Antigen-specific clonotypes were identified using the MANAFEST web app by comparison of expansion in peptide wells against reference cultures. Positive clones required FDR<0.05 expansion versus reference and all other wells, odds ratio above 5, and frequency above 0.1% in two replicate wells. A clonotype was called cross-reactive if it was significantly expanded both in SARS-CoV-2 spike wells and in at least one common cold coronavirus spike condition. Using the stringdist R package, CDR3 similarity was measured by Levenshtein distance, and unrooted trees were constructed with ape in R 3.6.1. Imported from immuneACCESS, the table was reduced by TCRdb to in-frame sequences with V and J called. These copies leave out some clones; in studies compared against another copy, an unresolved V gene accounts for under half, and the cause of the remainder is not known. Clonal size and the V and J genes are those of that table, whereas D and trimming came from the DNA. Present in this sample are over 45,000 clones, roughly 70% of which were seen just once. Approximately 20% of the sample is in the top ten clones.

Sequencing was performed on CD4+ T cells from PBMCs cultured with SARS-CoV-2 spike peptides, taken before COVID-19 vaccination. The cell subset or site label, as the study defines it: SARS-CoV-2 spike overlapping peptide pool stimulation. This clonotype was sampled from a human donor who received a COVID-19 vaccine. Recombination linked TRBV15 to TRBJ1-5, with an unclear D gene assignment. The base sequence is TGTGCCACCAGCAGAGATAACGGGCAGCCCCAGCATTTT. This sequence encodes CATSRDNGQPQHF.